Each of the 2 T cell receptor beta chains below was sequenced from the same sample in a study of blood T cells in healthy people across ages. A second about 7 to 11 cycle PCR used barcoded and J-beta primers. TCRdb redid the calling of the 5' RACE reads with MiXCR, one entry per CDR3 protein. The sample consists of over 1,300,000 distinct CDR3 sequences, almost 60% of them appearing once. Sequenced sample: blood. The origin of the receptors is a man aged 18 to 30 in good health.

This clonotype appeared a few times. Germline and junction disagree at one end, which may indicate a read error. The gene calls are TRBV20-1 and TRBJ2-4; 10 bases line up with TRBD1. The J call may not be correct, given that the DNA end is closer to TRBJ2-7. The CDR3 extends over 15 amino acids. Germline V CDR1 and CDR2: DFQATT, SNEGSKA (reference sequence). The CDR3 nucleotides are TGTAGTGCTAGAGATGGAGACAGGGGGCGAGACGAGCAGTACTTC. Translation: CSARDGDRGRDEQYF.

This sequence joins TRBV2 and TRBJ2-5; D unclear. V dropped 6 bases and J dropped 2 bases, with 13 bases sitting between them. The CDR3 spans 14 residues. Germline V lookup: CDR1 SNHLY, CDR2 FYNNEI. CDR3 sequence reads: CASRERPEQETQYF. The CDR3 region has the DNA TGTGCCAGCAGGGAGAGACCGGAACAAGAGACCCAGTACTTC.